This T cell receptor beta chain was captured by sequencing in a study of shared clonotypes between healthy human individuals. Using immunoSEQ multiplex PCR, the repertoire was profiled, and TCRdb retains in-frame clones only, with some absent. Here the sample spans some 2.4 million clones, 93% being singletons. The CDR3 is 15 residues long. Losses at the gene ends were 6 bases for V and 4 bases for J; bases not matched to a gene: 9. Looked up from germline, CDR1 is MGHRA and CDR2 is YSYEKL. This TCR was recovered from a man aged 18 to 29 in good health. Some clones in this sample may be carry-over from other donors' samples. The chain is built from TRBV4-1 and TRBJ1-3; the match to TRBD1 covers 7 bases. Source material: naive CD4+ T cells from PBMCs. Subset described: CD45RA+ positively selected. The CDR3 here is CASSNPGQLGNTIYF. The CDR3 DNA sequence: TGCGCCAGCAGTAACCCGGGACAGCTAGGAAACACCATATATTTT.